A single T cell receptor (beta chain) is shown here with its context. Germline CDR1 reads SNHLY; CDR2 reads FYNNEI. This CDR3 spans 15 amino acids. V shed 6 bases and J shed 0 bases, with 14 bases lying between them. The sample belongs to a study of blood T cell repertoires in COVID-19. Original analysis: The authors estimated nucleated cell counts from reference gene primer amplification. Measured with immunoSEQ multiplex PCR; TCRdb has only the in-frame clones, and not every one. V and J calls and clone size follow that table, whereas D and trimming were derived from the DNA. The profile shows about half a million clones, around nine tenths of them singletons.

This receptor was taken from a woman in her sixties or seventies who had recovered from COVID-19. Sequenced sample: PBMCs or T cells enriched from blood (not recorded which). This chain joins TRBV2 and TRBJ1-1; maybe TRBD1 (6 bases). The CDR3 DNA sequence: TGTGCCAGCAGAGTACAGGGAACCATGAACACTGAAGCTTTCTTT. It yields the protein CASRVQGTMNTEAFF.